Below are 12 T cell receptor beta chains sequenced from a single sample in a study of blood T cell repertoires in COVID-19. Using immunoSEQ multiplex PCR, the repertoire was profiled, and TCRdb retains in-frame clones only, with some absent. The repertoire holds 260,000 or so clones, more than 70% seen once, with roughly 5.8% in the top ten. The specimen sequenced was peripheral blood. These receptors came from a man at least 80 years old with acute or convalescent COVID-19.

The chain recombines TRBV5-6 with TRBJ2-7, with D unresolved. The V gene's germline CDR1 is SGHDT and CDR2 YYEEEE. With 4 bases removed from V and 7 bases from J, the gap between germline ends came to 12 bases. This CDR3 is 12 amino acids long. The CDR3: CASSLGWREQYF. The CDR3 DNA reads as TGTGCCAGCAGCCTGGGGTGGAGAGAGCAGTACTTC.

The chain is built from TRBV6-1 and TRBJ1-5; 8 positions match TRBD1. CDR3 length: 15 amino acids. Trimming cost V 5 bases and J 3 bases; bases outside gene matches: 6. CDR1 is MNHNS, CDR2 SASEGT, per germline. The CDR3 reads CASSSGQADNQPQHF. DNA for the CDR3: TGTGCCAGCAGTTCGGGACAGGCAGACAATCAGCCCCAGCATTTT.

This chain connects TRBV28 to TRBJ2-4, with 11 bases aligning to TRBD2. V lost 7 bases, J lost 8 bases, and 7 bases stayed unmatched. The CDR3 length is 14 residues. The germline V gene encodes CDR1 MDHEN and CDR2 SYDVKM. CDR3 region: CASTTSGRTDIQYF. CDR3 DNA sequence: TGTGCCAGCACCACTAGCGGGAGAACAGACATTCAGTACTTC.

This clone was seen once. The chain links TRBV19 to TRBJ2-7; the D gene is possibly TRBD1 (5 bases). Germline V gives CDR1 LNHDA, CDR2 SQIVND (reference sequence). V gave up 5 bases and J gave up 2 bases, with 22 bases separating them. The CDR3 runs to 17 residues. This CDR3 is CASSADFGAVRTYEQYF. The CDR3 DNA reads as TGTGCCAGTAGTGCCGATTTTGGGGCCGTCAGGACCTACGAGCAGTACTTC.

The J gene is TRBJ2-5, the V gene TRBV6-2 or TRBV6-3, with TRBD2 matching over 10 bases. The CDR3 sequence is 16 residues long. The V segment lost 3 bases and the J segment 7 bases; nucleotides outside the gene matches: 11. Germline V gene sequence: CDR1 MNHEY, CDR2 SVGEGT. The CDR3 bases are TGTGCCAGCAGTTATGCCCTAGCGGGAGTGATAGTGACCCAGTACTTC. It translates to CASSYALAGVIVTQYF.

The J gene is TRBJ2-5, the V gene TRBV5-1; 14 bases match TRBD2. The CDR3 spans 19 residues. The trim removed 0 bases at V and 5 bases at J, leaving 12 bases unmatched. Germline V gene lookup returns CDR1 SGHRS and CDR2 YFSETQ. The CDR3 sequence: CASSLVRGLAGGTGETQYF. CDR3 nucleotide sequence: TGCGCCAGCAGCTTGGTACGAGGACTAGCGGGGGGAACTGGGGAGACCCAGTACTTC. Full variable domain (missing parts from reference TRBV5-1 and TRBJ2-5): KAGVTQTPRYLIKTRGQQVTLSCSPISGHRSVSWYQQTPGQGLQFLFEYFSETQRNKGNFPGRFSGRQFSNSRSEMNVSTLELGDSALYLCASSLVRGLAGGTGETQYFGPGTRLLVL.

This clone was counted a few times. The chain couples TRBV5-4 to TRBJ2-2; no firm D call. Trimming removed 0 bases from V and 6 bases from J, with 6 bases in between. The CDR3 is 13 amino acids. The germline gives CDR1 SGHNT, CDR2 YYREEE (reference sequence). The CDR3 protein is CASSLESAGELFF. CDR3 coding DNA: TGTGCCAGCAGCTTGGAGAGCGCCGGGGAGCTGTTTTTT.

The chain employs TRBV3-1 (or the pseudogene TRBV3-2) and TRBJ2-1; 9 bases are shared with TRBD2. The CDR3 contains 15 residues. With V trimmed by 0 bases and J by 6 bases, 3 bases remained unmatched. CDR1 and CDR2 (germline): LGHDT, YNNKEL (reference sequence). CDR3 sequence: CASSQDSGRPNEQFF. The CDR3 region has the DNA TGTGCCAGCAGCCAAGATAGCGGGAGACCCAATGAGCAGTTCTTC.

This clone was counted between two and nine times. V and J are TRBV11-2 and TRBJ2-1; tentatively, D is TRBD1 (5 bases). The CDR3 extends over 13 amino acids. In germline, CDR1 is SGHAT, CDR2 FQNNGV. V dropped 4 bases and J dropped 7 bases, with 11 bases sitting between them. CDR3 nucleotides: TGTGCCAGCAGCTCCAGGGTGAGGAATGAGCAGTTCTTC. Protein: CASSSRVRNEQFF.

The chain recombines TRBV6-1 with TRBJ2-7; TRBD2 is a possible D gene (5 bases). Germline V gene sequence: CDR1 MNHNS, CDR2 SASEGT. Trimming cost V 0 bases and J 1 base, with 16 bases left between them. The CDR3 is 17 residues long. DNA of the CDR3: TGTGCCAGCAGTGAAGCGTCATCCTCCCGACTATCCTACGAGCAGTACTTC. Amino acid sequence: CASSEASSSRLSYEQYF.

This clone was recorded only once. V is TRBV29-1 and J is TRBJ2-7, with D maybe TRBD1 (6 bases). The V end was cut by 4 bases, the J end by 2 bases, with 9 bases between. Germline V gives CDR1 SQVTM, CDR2 ANQGSEA. This CDR3 spans 12 amino acids. CDR3 sequence (DNA): TGCAGCGTTGGACAGGCTCCCTACGAGCAGTACTTC. Protein: CSVGQAPYEQYF.

This rearrangement joins TRBV11-2 to TRBJ2-7, with D possibly being TRBD2 (6 bases). CDR1 and CDR2 from the germline V gene are SGHAT and FQNNGV. V lost 5 bases, J lost 3 bases, and 11 bases lay in between. The CDR3 is 13 amino acids. The CDR3 loop reads CASSRGLFYEQYF. The CDR3 DNA follows: TGTGCCAGCAGCCGGGGACTCTTCTACGAGCAGTACTTC.